What follows are 25 T cell receptor beta chains derived from one specimen sequenced in a study of blood T cells in healthy people across ages. A J-beta primer mix and a sample-barcoded 5' primer were used in a second PCR of roughly 7 to 12 cycles. TCRdb re-analysed the 5' RACE reads in MiXCR, keeping a single row per CDR3 protein. The sample holds approximately 600,000 distinct CDR3 sequences, 58% seen once. The sequenced sample was blood. The source of these receptors is a man aged 55-75 years in good health.

The V gene is TRBV6-1, the J gene TRBJ2-7; no reliable D call. V dropped 6 bases and J dropped 4 bases, with 13 bases sitting between them. Germline V lookup: CDR1 MNHNS, CDR2 SASEGT. This CDR3 has 13 residues. CDR3 loop: CASRDRAHYEQYF. The CDR3 region has the DNA TGTGCCAGCAGGGACCGGGCCCATTACGAGCAGTACTTC.

V gene TRBV5-5 combines with J gene TRBJ2-3, with D maybe TRBD2 (6 bases). Germline loops: CDR1 SGHKS, CDR2 YYEKEE (reference sequence). The ends were cut back, 0 bases at V and 12 bases at J, with 17 bases in the middle. The CDR3 length is 14 residues. CDR3 sequence: CASSLAGREETQYF. The DNA of the CDR3 is TGTGCCAGCAGCTTGGCCGGCAGGGAGGAGACCCAGTATTTT.

The rearrangement links TRBV12-3 or TRBV12-4 to TRBJ2-5, with D perhaps TRBD1 (6 bases). The CDR3 covers 13 residues. Trimming took 8 bases from V and 2 from J, leaving 12 bases between them. The CDR3 spells CASLGQGQETQYF. For the CDR3, the DNA is TGTGCCAGCCTAGGCCAGGGGCAAGAGACCCAGTACTTC.

The genes are TRBV29-1 and TRBJ2-5; the D gene could be TRBD1 or TRBD2 (7 bases each). Germline loops: CDR1 SQVTM, CDR2 ANQGSEA. V shed 7 bases and J shed 6 bases, with 15 bases lying between them. The CDR3 is made up of 12 amino acids. The CDR3 bases are TGCAGCGCCCGGGACAGCGGGAAGACCCAGTACTTC. Protein: CSARDSGKTQYF.

The chain carries TRBV20-1 and TRBJ2-1; 14 nucleotides align to TRBD2. Germline lookup yields CDR1 DFQATT and CDR2 SNEGSKA (reference sequence). Germline trimming cut 8 bases from V and 9 bases from J; bases unmatched to any gene: 9. The CDR3 has 14 residues. Written as DNA, the CDR3 is TGCAGTACACAGACTAGCGGGGGGGCCCCTGAGCAGTTCTTC. This gives the protein CSTQTSGGAPEQFF.

This clonotype occurred a few times. CDR3 residues: CASSLQTQETQYF. The CDR3 DNA reads as TGTGCCAGCAGCTTACAGACACAAGAGACCCAGTACTTC. The chain recombines TRBV7-9 with TRBJ2-5; D remains unclear. The V end lost 2 bases, the J end lost 2 bases, and 6 bases lay between the germline ends. There are 13 residues in the CDR3. The V gene's germline CDR1 is SEHNR and CDR2 FQNEAQ (reference sequence).

A few counts support this clonotype. The chain's CDR3 is CASSPRQGVYEQYF. The CDR3 DNA reads TGTGCCAGCTCACCAAGGCAGGGTGTCTACGAGCAGTACTTC. The chain uses TRBV18 and TRBJ2-7; D may be TRBD1 (5 bases). Trimming took 2 bases from V and 3 from J, leaving 11 bases between them. The CDR3 is 14 residues long. Germline CDR1 is KGHSH and CDR2 is LQKENI.

The chain is built from TRBV5-1 and TRBJ2-7; TRBD1 matches 8 bases. The germline CDR1 and CDR2 sequences are SGHRS and YFSETQ. The CDR3 consists of 15 residues. Germline trimming cut 3 bases from V and 5 bases from J; bases unmatched to any gene: 10. CDR3 region: CASSSGQTGQDEQYF. CDR3 nucleotide sequence: TGCGCCAGCAGCTCCGGACAGACGGGACAGGACGAGCAGTACTTC.

V and J are TRBV4-2 and TRBJ2-7; TRBD2 might be the D (7 bases). The closer fit of TRBJ2-5 to the DNA end suggests the J call may be wrong. CDR1 is LGHNA, CDR2 YNFKEQ, per germline. The CDR3 runs to 16 residues. The CDR3 loop is CASSPRGGQSSETQYF. DNA of the CDR3: TGTGCCAGCAGCCCCCGCGGGGGCCAGAGCTCAGAGACCCAGTACTTC.

The chain's CDR3 is CASARGGTGEQYF. DNA of the CDR3: TGTGCCAGCGCACGTGGGGGAACTGGGGAGCAGTACTTC. The V gene is TRBV18, the J gene TRBJ2-7; D assignment may be TRBD1 or TRBD2 (5 bases each). Germline V gene lookup returns CDR1 KGHSH and CDR2 LQKENI. The CDR3 loop spans 13 amino acids. The V end lost 8 bases, the J end lost 7 bases, and 18 bases lay between the germline ends.

As to this clonotype: A read error may explain this, as a much larger clone is one base away. J is TRBJ2-1 and V is TRBV10-1, with D unclear. The CDR3 runs 13 residues. V was trimmed by 4 bases and J by 5 bases, leaving 9 bases between them. Germline loops: CDR1 WNHNN, CDR2 SYGVQD (reference sequence). DNA for the CDR3: TGCGCCAGCAGTGCCGGGCAAAACAATGAGCAGTTCTTC. It yields the protein CASSAGQNNEQFF.

This clonotype is labeled as medium-sized. The rearrangement joins TRBV29-1 to TRBJ2-4; 10 nucleotides match TRBD2. This CDR3 has 14 residues. V lost 7 bases and J lost 7; bases outside the gene matches: 10. Germline V gives CDR1 SQVTM, CDR2 ANQGSEA. CDR3 bases: TGCAGCGCCAAGCCGATAGCGGGGGGCAACATTCAGTACTTC. The encoded protein is CSAKPIAGGNIQYF. Using reference TRBV29-1 and TRBJ2-4 for the parts outside the CDR3, the full variable domain is SAVISQKPSRDICQRGTSLTIQCQVDSQVTMMFWYRQQPGQSLTLIATANQGSEATYESGFVIDKFPISRPNLTFSTLTVSNMSPEDSSIYLCSAKPIAGGNIQYFGAGTRLSVL.

The CDR3, as DNA: TGTGCCAGCAGTTGGGGGGCGCAGGGCTACACCTTC. Encoded protein: CASSWGAQGYTF. The J gene is TRBJ1-2, the V gene TRBV6-6, with D perhaps TRBD1 (6 bases). Germline CDR1 and CDR2: MNHNY and SVGAGI (reference sequence). With 4 bases removed from V and 8 bases from J, the gap between germline ends came to 11 bases. There are 12 residues in the CDR3.

The chain links TRBV2 to TRBJ2-5, with 9 nucleotides matching TRBD2. Germline trimming cut 2 bases from V and 11 bases from J; bases unmatched to any gene: 12. There are 15 residues in the CDR3. Germline CDR1 SNHLY, CDR2 FYNNEI. CDR3 DNA: TGTGCCAGCAGTGAAAGCGGGGGGCGAAACAATGAGCAGTACTTC. This gives the protein CASSESGGRNNEQYF. Filled out from reference TRBV2 and TRBJ2-5, the complete variable domain reads EPEVTQTPSHQVTQMGQEVILRCVPISNHLYFYWYRQILGQKVEFLVSFYNNEISEKSEIFDDQFSVERPDGSNFTLKIRSTKLEDSAMYFCASSESGGRNNEQYFGPGTRLLVL.

Here the CDR3 DNA reads TGCGCCAGCAGCTTGACGAGGGGGGACCAAGAGACCCAGTACTTC. The encoded protein is CASSLTRGDQETQYF. This sequence joins TRBV5-1 and TRBJ2-5, with D tentatively TRBD1 or TRBD2 (6 bases each). V gave up 1 base and J gave up 0 bases, with 10 bases separating them. This CDR3 has 15 amino acids. The V gene's germline CDR1 is SGHRS and CDR2 YFSETQ.

The sample holds a few counts of this clonotype. The V gene is TRBV5-1, the J gene TRBJ2-5; a possible D gene is TRBD2 (6 bases). Trimming left V 2 bases short and J 4 bases short, with 12 bases between. The length of the CDR3 is 14 residues. From germline, CDR1 is SGHRS and CDR2 YFSETQ. The CDR3 nucleotides read TGCGCCAGCAGCTTTCCGGGGAGGACAGAGACCCAGTACTTC. Its translation is CASSFPGRTETQYF.

This chain links TRBV25-1 with TRBJ2-7, with no clear D. The DNA end favors TRBJ2-5, so the J call may be wrong. Germline lookup yields CDR1 MGHDK and CDR2 SYGVNS. The CDR3 spans 14 residues. CDR3 sequence: CASSEEVSQETQYF. CDR3 nucleotide sequence: TGTGCCAGCAGTGAAGAGGTCAGCCAAGAGACCCAGTACTTC.

The V and J genes are TRBV5-1 and TRBJ2-1; 14 positions match TRBD2. The CDR3 runs 17 residues. V lost 4 bases and J lost 4; bases outside the gene matches: 7. The germline V gene encodes CDR1 SGHRS and CDR2 YFSETQ. CDR3 sequence reads: CASSLGTSGGQYNEQFF. CDR3 DNA: TGCGCCAGCAGCCTAGGGACTAGCGGGGGCCAATACAATGAGCAGTTCTTC.

This clonotype was observed a handful of times. The chain carries TRBV4-1 and TRBJ2-7; D gene uncertain. The germline V gene encodes CDR1 MGHRA and CDR2 YSYEKL. V lost 5 bases, J lost 0 bases, and 5 bases lay in between. The CDR3 runs to 12 residues. CDR3 amino acids: CASSSFSYEQYF. In DNA form, the CDR3 reads TGCGCCAGCAGCAGCTTCTCCTACGAGCAGTACTTC.

V is TRBV20-1 and J is TRBJ2-4, with TRBD2 identical over 7 bases. The end of the DNA fits TRBJ2-5 better, so the J call may be wrong. Germline values: CDR1 DFQATT, CDR2 SNEGSKA (reference sequence). The length of the CDR3 is 15 residues. Written as DNA, the CDR3 is TGCAGTGCTAGAGATCTCGGGATGGGGGGGGAGACCCAGTACTTC. It encodes CSARDLGMGGETQYF.

This clonotype was seen just once. The chain joins TRBV20-1 to TRBJ2-5; 9 bases agree with TRBD2. V trimming: 3 bases; J trimming: 11 bases; junction bases outside the gene matches: 19. Germline assignment: CDR1 DFQATT and CDR2 SNEGSKA (reference sequence). CDR3 size: 16 residues. For the CDR3, the DNA is TGCAGTGCTAGTTGGGCGGGGGGGCCGAACCACAATGAGCAGTACTTC. Its translation is CSASWAGGPNHNEQYF.

The DNA for the CDR3 is TGCGCCAGCAGCCCGGAGAGGGGACTAGTTACGGATGAGCAGTACTTC. Its translation: CASSPERGLVTDEQYF. The chain is built from TRBV4-1 and TRBJ2-7; the match to TRBD2 covers 8 bases. CDR1 and CDR2 (germline): MGHRA, YSYEKL. The CDR3 extends over 16 amino acids. The J segment lost 7 bases and the V segment lost 4 bases, leaving 15 bases of the junction unmatched.

This clonotype appeared once. The J gene is TRBJ2-7, the V gene TRBV20-1; D not certain. V lost 3 bases and J 0 bases, leaving 12 bases between the germline ends. The CDR3 runs 14 residues. The germline CDR1 and CDR2 sequences are DFQATT and SNEGSKA (reference sequence). The CDR3 bases are TGCAGTGCTAGCTTCTCTCCTAGCTCCTACGAGCAGTACTTC. Its protein is CSASFSPSSYEQYF.

The chain joins TRBV12-3 or TRBV12-4 to TRBJ2-5, with 14 bases identical to TRBD2. V was pared by 6 bases and J by 6 bases, with 3 bases of the junction left unmatched. The CDR3 has 14 residues. The CDR3 sequence is CASSRLAGGQTQYF. Written as DNA, the CDR3 is TGTGCCAGCAGCAGACTAGCGGGGGGGCAGACCCAGTACTTC.

The table lists this clonotype with a few counts. V and J are TRBV10-3 and TRBJ2-7, with 7 bases fitting TRBD1. From germline, CDR1 is ENHRY and CDR2 SYGVKD. This CDR3 region has 13 residues. Losses at the gene ends were 2 bases for V and 3 bases for J; bases not matched to a gene: 1. The CDR3 sequence: CAISEGTDYEQYF. The CDR3, as DNA: TGTGCCATCAGTGAGGGGACAGACTACGAGCAGTACTTC.